Below, one T cell receptor (beta chain) is given with its context. None of the donors, who were healthy HIV-negative adults, had recently had acute infections or vaccinations. Investigators divided CD4+ cells into CD45RA+ naive and CD45RA-negative memory subsets. This table comes from immunoSEQ multiplex PCR, and its TCRdb copy is limited to in-frame clones, with some not included. In the table there are roughly 1,600,000 clones, about 98.5% of which are singletons. Germline-derived CDR1 and CDR2 are SGHNT and YYREEE (reference sequence). V lost 1 base, J lost 2 bases, and 10 bases stayed unmatched. The CDR3 covers 17 residues. This entry belongs to a study of shared clonotypes between healthy human individuals.

This receptor was identified in a man aged 25-40 years in good health. The V call is TRBV5-4, the J call TRBJ2-5; 8 bases fit TRBD2. The specimen was naive CD4+ T cells sorted from blood. Subset given: CD45RA+ positively selected. The CDR3 nucleotides are TGTGCCAGCAGCTTGACTAGCGGCAGTCGTAGGCAAGAGACCCAGTACTTC. Translating it yields CASSLTSGSRRQETQYF.